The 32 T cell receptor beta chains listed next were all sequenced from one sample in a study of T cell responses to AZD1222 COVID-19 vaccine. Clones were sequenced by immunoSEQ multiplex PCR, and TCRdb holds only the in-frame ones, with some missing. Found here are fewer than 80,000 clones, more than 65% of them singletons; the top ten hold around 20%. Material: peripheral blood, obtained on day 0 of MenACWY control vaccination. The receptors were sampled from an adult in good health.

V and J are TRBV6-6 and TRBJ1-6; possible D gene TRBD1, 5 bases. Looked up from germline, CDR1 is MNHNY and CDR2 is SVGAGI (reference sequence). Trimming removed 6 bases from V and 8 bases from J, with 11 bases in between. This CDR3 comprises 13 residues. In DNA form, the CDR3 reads TGTGCCAGCAGCCCCGACAGAGATTCACCCCTCCACTTT. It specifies CASSPDRDSPLHF.

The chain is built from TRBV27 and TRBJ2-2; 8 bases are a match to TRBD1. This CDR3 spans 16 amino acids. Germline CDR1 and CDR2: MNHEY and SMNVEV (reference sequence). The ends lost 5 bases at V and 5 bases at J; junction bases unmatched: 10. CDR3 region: CASSAWTGQGTGELFF. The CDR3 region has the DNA TGTGCCAGCAGTGCCTGGACAGGGCAGGGTACCGGGGAGCTGTTTTTT.

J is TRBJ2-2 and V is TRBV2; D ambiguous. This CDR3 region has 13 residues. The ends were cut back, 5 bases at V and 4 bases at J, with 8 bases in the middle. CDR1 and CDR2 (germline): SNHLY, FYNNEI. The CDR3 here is CASSLWATGELFF. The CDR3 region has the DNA TGTGCCAGCAGTCTGTGGGCCACCGGGGAGCTGTTTTTT.

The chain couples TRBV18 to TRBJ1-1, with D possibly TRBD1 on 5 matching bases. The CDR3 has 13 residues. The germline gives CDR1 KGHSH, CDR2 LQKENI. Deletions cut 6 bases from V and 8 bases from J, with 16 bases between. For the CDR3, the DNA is TGTGCCAGCTCTCTGGGGCCTACCGGGGAAGCTTTCTTT. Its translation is CASSLGPTGEAFF.

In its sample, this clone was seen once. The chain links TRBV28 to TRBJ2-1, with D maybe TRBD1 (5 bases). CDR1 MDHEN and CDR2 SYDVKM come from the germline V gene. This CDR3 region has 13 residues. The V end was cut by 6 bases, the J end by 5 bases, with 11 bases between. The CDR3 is CASRVGRNNEQFF. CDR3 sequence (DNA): TGTGCCAGCAGGGTGGGGCGGAACAATGAGCAGTTCTTC.

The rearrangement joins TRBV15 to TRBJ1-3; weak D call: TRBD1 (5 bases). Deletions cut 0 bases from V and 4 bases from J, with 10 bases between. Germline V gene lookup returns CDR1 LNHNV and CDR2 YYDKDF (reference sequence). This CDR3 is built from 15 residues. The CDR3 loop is CATSRDLGEGNTIYF. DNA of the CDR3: TGTGCCACCAGCAGAGATCTAGGGGAGGGAAACACCATATATTTT.

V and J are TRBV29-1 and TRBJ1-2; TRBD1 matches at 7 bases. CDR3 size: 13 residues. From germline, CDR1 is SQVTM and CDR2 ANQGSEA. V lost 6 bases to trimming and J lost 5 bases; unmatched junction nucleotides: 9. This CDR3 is CSVLPGTEYGYTF. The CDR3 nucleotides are TGCAGCGTCCTTCCTGGGACAGAATATGGCTACACCTTC.

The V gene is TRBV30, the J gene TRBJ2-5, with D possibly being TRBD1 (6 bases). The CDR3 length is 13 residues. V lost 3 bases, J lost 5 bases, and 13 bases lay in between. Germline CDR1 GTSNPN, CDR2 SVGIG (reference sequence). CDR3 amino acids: CAWSEGGEETQYF. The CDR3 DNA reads TGTGCCTGGAGCGAAGGGGGAGAGGAGACCCAGTACTTC.

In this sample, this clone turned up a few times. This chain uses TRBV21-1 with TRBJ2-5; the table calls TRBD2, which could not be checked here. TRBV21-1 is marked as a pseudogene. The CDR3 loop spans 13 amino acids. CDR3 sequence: CASSNRTSGVKYF. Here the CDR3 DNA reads TGTGCCAGCAGCAACAGGACTAGCGGGGTTAAGTACTTC.

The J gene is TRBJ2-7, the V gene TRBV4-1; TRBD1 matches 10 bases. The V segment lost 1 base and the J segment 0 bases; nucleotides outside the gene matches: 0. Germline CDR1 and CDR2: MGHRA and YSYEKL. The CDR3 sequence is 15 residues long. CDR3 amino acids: CASSQGTGGSYEQYF. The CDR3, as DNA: TGCGCCAGCAGCCAAGGGACAGGGGGCTCCTACGAGCAGTACTTC.

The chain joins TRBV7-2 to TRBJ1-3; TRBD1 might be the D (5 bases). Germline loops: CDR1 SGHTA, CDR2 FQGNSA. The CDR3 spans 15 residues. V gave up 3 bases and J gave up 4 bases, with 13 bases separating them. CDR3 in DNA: TGTGCCAGCAGCTTGGCCGGGACCCTGGGAAACACCATATATTTT. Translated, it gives CASSLAGTLGNTIYF.

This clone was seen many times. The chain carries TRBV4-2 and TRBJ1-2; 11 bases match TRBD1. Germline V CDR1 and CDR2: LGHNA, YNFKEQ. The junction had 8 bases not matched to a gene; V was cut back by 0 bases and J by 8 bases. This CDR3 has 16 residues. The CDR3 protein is CASSQDSGQGVRGYTF. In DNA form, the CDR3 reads TGTGCCAGCAGCCAAGATTCGGGACAGGGGGTGAGAGGCTACACCTTC.

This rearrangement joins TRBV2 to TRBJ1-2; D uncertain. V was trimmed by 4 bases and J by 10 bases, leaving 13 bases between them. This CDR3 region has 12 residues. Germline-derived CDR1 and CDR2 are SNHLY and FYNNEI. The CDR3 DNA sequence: TGTGCCAGCAGTGCTAACAGAGACTCCTACACCTTC. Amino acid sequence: CASSANRDSYTF.

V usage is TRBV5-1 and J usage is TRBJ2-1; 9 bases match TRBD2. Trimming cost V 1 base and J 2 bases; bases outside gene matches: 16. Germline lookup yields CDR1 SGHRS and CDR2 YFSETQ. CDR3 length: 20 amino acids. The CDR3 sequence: CASSLLGQSASGKTYNEQFF. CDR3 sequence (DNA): TGCGCCAGCAGCTTGTTGGGGCAGTCCGCTAGCGGGAAAACCTACAATGAGCAGTTCTTC.

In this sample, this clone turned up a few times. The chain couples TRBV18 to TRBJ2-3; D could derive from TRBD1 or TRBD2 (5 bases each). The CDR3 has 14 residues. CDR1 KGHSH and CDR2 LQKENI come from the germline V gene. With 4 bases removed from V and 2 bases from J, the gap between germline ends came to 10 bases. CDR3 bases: TGTGCCAGCTCACGGGACGGGGCCACAGATACGCAGTATTTT. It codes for CASSRDGATDTQYF.

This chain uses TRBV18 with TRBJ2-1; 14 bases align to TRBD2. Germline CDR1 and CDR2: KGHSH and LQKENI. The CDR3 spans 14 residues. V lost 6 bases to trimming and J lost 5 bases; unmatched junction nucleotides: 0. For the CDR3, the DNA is TGTGCCAGCTCGACTAGCGGGGGGGACAATGAGCAGTTCTTC. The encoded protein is CASSTSGGDNEQFF.

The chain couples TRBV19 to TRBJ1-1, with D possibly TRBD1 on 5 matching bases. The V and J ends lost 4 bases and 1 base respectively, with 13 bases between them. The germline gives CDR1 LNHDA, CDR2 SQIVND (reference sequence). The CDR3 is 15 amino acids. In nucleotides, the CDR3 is TGTGCCAGTAGTACCGGGACGCAAAGGAACACTGAAGCTTTCTTT. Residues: CASSTGTQRNTEAFF.

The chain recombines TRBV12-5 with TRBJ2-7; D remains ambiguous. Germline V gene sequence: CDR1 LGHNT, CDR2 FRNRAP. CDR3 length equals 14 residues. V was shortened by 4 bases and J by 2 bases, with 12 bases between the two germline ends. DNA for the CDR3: TGTGCTAGTGGTTCAACAGACGGTACCTACGAGCAGTACTTC. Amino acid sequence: CASGSTDGTYEQYF.

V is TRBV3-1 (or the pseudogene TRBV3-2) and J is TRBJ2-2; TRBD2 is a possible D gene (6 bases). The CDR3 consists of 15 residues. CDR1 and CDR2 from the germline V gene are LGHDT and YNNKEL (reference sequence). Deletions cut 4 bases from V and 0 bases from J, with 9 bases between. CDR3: CASSPGTSNTGELFF. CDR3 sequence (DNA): TGTGCCAGCAGCCCGGGGACTTCGAACACCGGGGAGCTGTTTTTT.

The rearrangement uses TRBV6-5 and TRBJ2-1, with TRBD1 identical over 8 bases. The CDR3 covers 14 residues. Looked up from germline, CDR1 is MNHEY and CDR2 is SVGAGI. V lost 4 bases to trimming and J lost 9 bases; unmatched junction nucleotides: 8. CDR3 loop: CASSFGQGAGEQFF. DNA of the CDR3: TGTGCCAGCAGTTTCGGACAGGGTGCTGGTGAGCAGTTCTTC.

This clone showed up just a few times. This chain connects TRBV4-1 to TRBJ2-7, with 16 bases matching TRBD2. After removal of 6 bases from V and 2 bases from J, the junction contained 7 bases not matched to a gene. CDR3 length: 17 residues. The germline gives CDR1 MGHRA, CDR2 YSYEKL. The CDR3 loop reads CASRQGLAGGPTYEQYF. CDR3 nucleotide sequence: TGCGCCAGCAGGCAGGGACTAGCGGGAGGGCCGACCTACGAGCAGTACTTC.

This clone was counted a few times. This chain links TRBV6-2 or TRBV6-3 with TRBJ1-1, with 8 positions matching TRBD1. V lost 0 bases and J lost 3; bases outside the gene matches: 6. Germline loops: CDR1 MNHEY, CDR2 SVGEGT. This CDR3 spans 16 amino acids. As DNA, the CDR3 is TGTGCCAGCAGTTACTCCCCAGGGGGCGGGGACACTGAAGCTTTCTTT. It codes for CASSYSPGGGDTEAFF.

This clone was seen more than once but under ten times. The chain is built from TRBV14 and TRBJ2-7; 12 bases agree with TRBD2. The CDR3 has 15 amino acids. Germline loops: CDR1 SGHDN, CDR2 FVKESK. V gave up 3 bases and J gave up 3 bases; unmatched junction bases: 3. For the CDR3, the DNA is TGTGCCAGCAGCCACGCTAGCGGGAGGGTCTACGAGCAGTACTTC. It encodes CASSHASGRVYEQYF.

CDR3 bases: TGTGCCAGCAGCTTAAGATTTGGGGTGGCGAACACCGGGGAGCTGTTTTTT. Translating it yields CASSLRFGVANTGELFF. This chain connects TRBV7-3 to TRBJ2-2; D not certain. CDR3 length: 17 residues. Germline CDR1 is SGHTA and CDR2 is FQGTGA. Trimming pared 1 base from V and 0 bases from J, leaving 12 bases between.

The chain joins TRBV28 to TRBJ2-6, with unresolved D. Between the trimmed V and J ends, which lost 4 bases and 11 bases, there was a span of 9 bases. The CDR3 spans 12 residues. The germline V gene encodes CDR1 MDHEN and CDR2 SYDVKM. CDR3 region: CASSSLRDVLTF. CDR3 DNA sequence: TGTGCCAGCAGTTCACTACGGGACGTCCTGACTTTC. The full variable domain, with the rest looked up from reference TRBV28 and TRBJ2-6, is DVKVTQSSRYLVKRTGEKVFLECVQDMDHENMFWYRQDPGLGLRLIYFSYDVKMKEKGDIPEGYSVSREKKERFSLILESASTNQTSMYLCASSSLRDVLTFGAGSRLTVL.

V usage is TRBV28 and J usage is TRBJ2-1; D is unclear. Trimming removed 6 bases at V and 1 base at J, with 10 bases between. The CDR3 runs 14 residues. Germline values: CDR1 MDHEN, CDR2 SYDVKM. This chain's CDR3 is CASRKGESYNEQFF. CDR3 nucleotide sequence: TGTGCCAGCAGGAAAGGCGAATCCTACAATGAGCAGTTCTTC.

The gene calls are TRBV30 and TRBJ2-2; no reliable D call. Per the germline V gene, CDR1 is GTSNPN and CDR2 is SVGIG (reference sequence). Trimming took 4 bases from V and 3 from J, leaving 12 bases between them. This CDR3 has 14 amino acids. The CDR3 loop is CAWNRKRDTGELFF. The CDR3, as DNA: TGTGCCTGGAACCGGAAAAGGGACACCGGGGAGCTGTTTTTT.

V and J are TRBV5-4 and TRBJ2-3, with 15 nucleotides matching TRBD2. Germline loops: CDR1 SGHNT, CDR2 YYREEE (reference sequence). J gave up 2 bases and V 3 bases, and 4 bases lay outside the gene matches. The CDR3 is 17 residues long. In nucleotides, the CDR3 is TGTGCCAGCAGCTCCGGGACTAGCGGGAGGAACACAGATACGCAGTATTTT. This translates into CASSSGTSGRNTDTQYF. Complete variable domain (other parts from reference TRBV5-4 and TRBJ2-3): ETGVTQSPTHLIKTRGQQVTLRCSSQSGHNTVSWYQQALGQGPQFIFQYYREEENGRGNFPPRFSGLQFPNYSSELNVNALELDDSALYLCASSSGTSGRNTDTQYFGPGTRLTVL.

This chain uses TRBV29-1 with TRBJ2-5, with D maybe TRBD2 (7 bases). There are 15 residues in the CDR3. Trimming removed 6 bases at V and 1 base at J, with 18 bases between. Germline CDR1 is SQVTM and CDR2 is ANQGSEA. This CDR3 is CSVALSRGPQETQYF. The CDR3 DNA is TGCAGCGTCGCACTCTCGCGGGGGCCCCAAGAGACCCAGTACTTC.

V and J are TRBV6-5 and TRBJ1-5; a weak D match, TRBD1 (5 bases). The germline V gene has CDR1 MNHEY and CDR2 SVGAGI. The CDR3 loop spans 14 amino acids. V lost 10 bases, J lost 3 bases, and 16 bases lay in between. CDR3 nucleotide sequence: TGTGCCATCGGGATGACAGCCCCCAATCAGCCCCAGCATTTT. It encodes CAIGMTAPNQPQHF.

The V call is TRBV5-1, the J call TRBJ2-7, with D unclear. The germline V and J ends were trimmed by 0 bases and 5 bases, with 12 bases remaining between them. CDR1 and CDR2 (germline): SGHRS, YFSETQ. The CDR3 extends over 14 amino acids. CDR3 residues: CASSLGPESHEQYF. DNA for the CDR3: TGCGCCAGCAGCTTGGGCCCAGAGAGTCACGAGCAGTACTTC.

The CDR3 loop is CASTPGGLSMEGYTF. The CDR3, as DNA: TGTGCCAGCACCCCCGGGGGGTTATCTATGGAGGGCTACACCTTC. The V and J genes are TRBV7-2 and TRBJ1-2; tentative D call: TRBD1 (5 bases). The CDR3 extends over 15 amino acids. Trimming cost V 7 bases and J 8 bases, with 23 bases left between them. Germline CDR1 is SGHTA and CDR2 is FQGNSA.